Each of the 28 T cell receptor beta chains below was sequenced from the same sample in a study of molecular identifiers for immune sequencing clone quantification (dated by TCRdb to 2017 to 2018). Receptor libraries were prepared by PCR. The sample was run on an Illumina HiSeq 4000. The public sequencing data were trimmed at Q25 with fastp and processed into clonotypes with MiXCR by TCRdb, which kept only in-frame beta chains. Records with the same CDR3 protein are collapsed into one entry carrying the most frequent genes and DNA. The sample profile shows tens of thousands of distinct CDR3 sequences; around 20% of them were found once. The top ten clones comprise around 1% of the sample. Input material: naive CD8+ T cells from blood, with Jurkat cell RNA spiked in. Reading the label with the study, this specimen's cell subset or site is: FACS-sorted CD8+CD4-CCR7+CD45RA+ naive T cells. The source is a human donor in good health. Some libraries in this study had Jurkat cell RNA spiked in.

This clonotype was seen many times. The rearrangement uses TRBV20-1 and TRBJ2-3; 7 bases are shared with TRBD2. Trimming took 6 bases from V and 4 from J; bases not matched to a gene: 10. This CDR3 region has 14 residues. The germline gives CDR1 DFQATT, CDR2 SNEGSKA (reference sequence). The CDR3 protein is CSASPSGEPDTQYF. In nucleotides, the CDR3 is TGCAGTGCCTCGCCTAGCGGAGAGCCAGATACGCAGTATTTT.

A remark on this clonotype: The junction departs from germline at one end; a sequencing error may be responsible. CDR3 nucleotide sequence: TGCAGTGCTATACTTCGACTAGATCGCACCGGGGAGCTGGTTTTT. Translation gives CSAILRLDRTGELVF. This chain links TRBV20-1 with TRBJ2-2, with a weak D call TRBD2 (6 bases). The CDR3 totals 15 residues. CDR1 is DFQATT, CDR2 SNEGSKA, per germline (reference sequence).

This clonotype was detected a few times. The rearrangement uses TRBV15 and TRBJ2-3; possibly TRBD1 for D (6 bases). The germline V gene has CDR1 LNHNV and CDR2 YYDKDF (reference sequence). Trimming shortened V by 1 base and J by 0 bases, and 11 bases separated the two germline ends. This CDR3 comprises 16 residues. DNA for the CDR3: TGTGCCACCAGCAGAGCTCCGGACAGTAGCACAGATACGCAGTATTTT. As protein: CATSRAPDSSTDTQYF.

Concerning this clonotype itself: A much bigger clone sits one base away, suggesting this may be a read error. This chain connects TRBV3-1 to TRBJ2-7; 14 nucleotides align to TRBD2. CDR1 is LGHDT and CDR2 is YNNKEL in the germline V gene (reference sequence). The CDR3 contains 14 residues. In DNA, the CDR3 is TGTGCCAGCAGCCCGGGACTAGCGGGAGTTGGTGAGCACTTC. This gives the protein CASSPGLAGVGEHF.

At least ten counts were recorded for this clonotype. The genes are TRBV7-8 and TRBJ1-4; D remains unclear. Germline V lookup: CDR1 SGHVS, CDR2 FQNEAQ. The CDR3 has 16 residues. V lost 1 base to trimming and J lost 0 bases, with 9 bases between them. The CDR3 sequence is CASSLVWAATNEKLFF. CDR3 nucleotides: TGTGCCAGCAGCTTAGTGTGGGCCGCAACTAATGAAAAACTGTTTTTT.

As regards this clonotype: A single base separates this from a much larger clone, so it may be a read error. This CDR3 fails to terminate in the conserved phenylalanine or tryptophan, so it likely reflects a read error. The genes are TRBV4-1 and TRBJ2-1; D is unresolved. In germline, CDR1 is MGHRA, CDR2 YSYEKL. Trimming took off 1 base at V and 8 bases at J, with 12 bases between the two ends. The CDR3 is 14 residues long. CDR3 loop: CASSQGEGIYEQFL. CDR3 DNA: TGCGCCAGCAGCCAAGGTGAAGGAATCTATGAGCAGTTCCTC.

This clonotype was counted between two and nine times. V gene TRBV3-1 combines with J gene TRBJ2-5; D assignment may be TRBD1 or TRBD2 (5 bases each). CDR1 and CDR2 from the germline V gene are LGHDT and YNNKEL (reference sequence). This CDR3 is 15 amino acids long. V lost 1 base and J lost 1, with 10 bases in between. The CDR3 is CASSQVGRFQETQYF. CDR3 in DNA: TGTGCCAGCAGCCAAGTGGGACGGTTCCAAGAGACCCAGTACTTC.

This clonotype was observed a few times. The chain couples TRBV5-6 to TRBJ2-7; a possible D gene is TRBD2 (6 bases). Looked up from germline, CDR1 is SGHDT and CDR2 is YYEEEE. The CDR3 sequence is 15 residues long. Trimming pared 0 bases from V and 6 bases from J, leaving 16 bases between. Here the CDR3 DNA reads TGTGCCAGCAGCTTGGGGGGACTGGGCGGCTGCGAGCAGTACTTC. It yields the protein CASSLGGLGGCEQYF.

As regards this clonotype: A read error is possible here, since a much larger clone lies one base away. This chain uses TRBV5-1 with TRBJ2-1; D unclear. Germline-derived CDR1 and CDR2 are SGHRS and YFSETQ. The length of the CDR3 is 13 residues. The CDR3 coding sequence is TGCGCCAGCAGCTCCCCTCCGTACAATGAGCAGCTCTTC. Amino acid sequence: CASSSPPYNEQLF.

At least ten counts were recorded for this clonotype. The chain couples TRBV28 to TRBJ2-1, with 10 bases that match TRBD2. After removal of 6 bases from V and 5 bases from J, the junction contained 7 bases not matched to a gene. This CDR3 spans 15 amino acids. Looked up from germline, CDR1 is MDHEN and CDR2 is SYDVKM. The CDR3 here is CASSVRGLADNEQFF. The CDR3 nucleotides are TGTGCCAGCAGCGTCCGTGGACTAGCGGACAATGAGCAGTTCTTC.

The V gene is TRBV27, the J gene TRBJ2-1, with TRBD1 matching over 8 bases. J was trimmed by 5 bases and V by 7 bases; bases with no gene match: 22. Germline CDR1 and CDR2: MNHEY and SMNVEV (reference sequence). CDR3 length: 19 amino acids. The CDR3: CASTQPIPGTGLPHNEQFF. CDR3 sequence (DNA): TGTGCCAGCACCCAACCCATTCCCGGGACAGGTCTCCCCCACAATGAGCAGTTCTTC.

This clonotype was seen a handful of times. A read error may be the cause here, since a much bigger clone is one base away. The chain employs TRBV7-3 and TRBJ1-1, with a weak D call TRBD1 (5 bases). CDR3 length equals 13 residues. Trimming shortened V by 5 bases and J by 4 bases, and 11 bases separated the two germline ends. Germline CDR1 is SGHTA and CDR2 is FQGTGA. The CDR3 here is CASSIDGATEAFF. CDR3 bases: TGTGCCAGCAGCATCGACGGGGCCACTGAAGCTTTCTTT.

In this sample, this clonotype turned up many times. The rearrangement joins TRBV4-2 to TRBJ2-5, with TRBD2 as a possible D gene (6 bases). V was cut by 1 base and J by 6 bases, with 15 bases left in between. Germline V gives CDR1 LGHNA, CDR2 YNFKEQ. This CDR3 is built from 15 residues. CDR3: CASSQGGTWAQTQYF. The CDR3 coding sequence is TGTGCCAGCAGCCAAGGAGGGACTTGGGCCCAGACCCAGTACTTC.

Worth noting for this clonotype: The CDR3 end shows no conserved phenylalanine or tryptophan, and so a read error is likely. The V call is TRBV2, the J call TRBJ1-5, with D maybe TRBD1 (5 bases). This CDR3 region has 14 residues. V was cut by 2 bases and J by 7 bases, with 12 bases left in between. Per germline, CDR1 SNHLY and CDR2 FYNNEI. Here the CDR3 reads CASSEQGAGQPQHS. In nucleotides, the CDR3 is TGTGCCAGCAGTGAACAAGGGGCAGGACAGCCCCAGCATTCT.

A word on this clonotype: A read error may be the cause here, since a much bigger clone is one base away. V and J are TRBV7-2 and TRBJ2-5; 8 bases line up with TRBD1. The germline gives CDR1 SGHTA, CDR2 FQGNSA. The CDR3 has 15 residues. With V trimmed by 4 bases and J by 5 bases, 9 bases remained unmatched. CDR3 amino acids: CASSSPGGMRETQYF. CDR3 sequence (DNA): TGTGCCAGCAGCTCACCAGGGGGCATGCGGGAGACCCAGTACTTC. Drawing the rest from reference TRBV7-2 and TRBJ2-5, the complete variable domain is GAGVSQSPSNKVTEKGKDVELRCDPISGHTALYWYRQSLGQGLEFLIYFQGNSAPDKSGLPSDRFSAERTGGSVSTLTIQRTQQEDSAVYLCASSSPGGMRETQYFGPGTRLLVL.

Ten or more counts support this clonotype. The rearrangement uses TRBV21-1 and TRBJ1-5; the DNA was not used to check the table's D call, TRBD1. TRBV21-1 is assigned pseudogene status. The CDR3 is 16 residues long. The CDR3 here is CASSKNRDRADQPQHF. Here the CDR3 DNA reads TGTGCCAGCAGCAAAAACCGGGACAGGGCCGATCAGCCCCAGCATTTT.

Concerning this clonotype: This may stem from a read error, because a much larger clone lies one nucleotide away. The chain combines TRBV5-6 with TRBJ1-3; D gene unclear. Germline CDR1 and CDR2: SGHDT and YYEEEE. The CDR3 is 15 residues long. The CDR3 bases are TGTGCCAGCAGCTTGGGCGGGGTCTCTGGAAACACCATACATTTT. Amino acids: CASSLGGVSGNTIHF.

V usage is TRBV20-1 and J usage is TRBJ2-3, with 9 bases aligning to TRBD2. The CDR3 totals 19 residues. Trimming removed 0 bases from V and 4 bases from J; junction bases left unmatched: 17. Germline CDR1 is DFQATT and CDR2 is SNEGSKA (reference sequence). The CDR3 protein is CSARDYQLAGSLGADTQYF. DNA for the CDR3: TGCAGTGCTAGAGATTATCAGCTAGCGGGGTCCCTCGGCGCAGATACGCAGTATTTT.

This clonotype occurred many times. V is TRBV5-6 and J is TRBJ2-3, with 7 bases aligning to TRBD2. Germline V CDR1 and CDR2: SGHDT, YYEEEE. The CDR3 is made up of 14 amino acids. Trimming removed 2 bases from V and 2 bases from J; junction bases left unmatched: 2. The CDR3 protein is CASSFLADTDTQYF. CDR3 nucleotides: TGTGCCAGCAGCTTCCTAGCGGACACAGATACGCAGTATTTT.

To note about this clonotype: This may be a read error, as it is one base from a much larger clone. The J gene is TRBJ2-7, the V gene TRBV28, with D perhaps matching TRBD2 (6 bases). The CDR3 length is 14 residues. Germline V lookup: CDR1 MDHEN, CDR2 SYDVKM. CDR3 residues: CASSFGRTTYEQCF. DNA for the CDR3: TGTGCCAGCAGTTTCGGGAGAACGACCTACGAGCAGTGCTTC.

This clonotype turned up a few times. The rearrangement links TRBV4-3 to TRBJ2-7, with 11 bases that match TRBD2. V lost 1 base and J lost 2; bases outside the gene matches: 1. Germline V gene sequence: CDR1 LGHNA, CDR2 YSLEER. The CDR3 runs to 15 residues. CDR3 sequence (DNA): TGCGCCAGCAGCCAAGGACTAGCGGGGACCTACGAGCAGTACTTC. Its translation: CASSQGLAGTYEQYF.

As regards this clonotype: A much larger clone lies a single base off, so this may be a read error. The genes are TRBV4-3 and TRBJ2-7; either TRBD1 or TRBD2 may supply D (5 bases each). V lost 2 bases and J 2 bases, leaving 16 bases between the germline ends. There are 16 residues in the CDR3. The germline V gene encodes CDR1 LGHNA and CDR2 YSLEER. CDR3 nucleotides: TGCGCCAGCAGCCAATCCCGGGACGCTATAGCCTACGAGCAGTACTTC. The encoded protein is CASSQSRDAIAYEQYF.

There are a few counts of this clonotype. The rearrangement uses TRBV7-6 and TRBJ2-1; 10 bases agree with TRBD2. The V gene end was trimmed by 5 bases and the J gene end by 3 bases; junction bases not matched to a gene: 4. From germline, CDR1 is SGHVS and CDR2 FNYEAQ. This CDR3 is built from 15 residues. CDR3 sequence reads: CASSISGGHYNEQFF. The CDR3 coding sequence is TGTGCCAGCAGCATTAGCGGGGGGCACTACAATGAGCAGTTCTTC.

The CDR3 DNA follows: TGTGCCAGCTCACCACCAACTGGACAGGGCTCCTACGAGCAGTACTTC. This encodes CASSPPTGQGSYEQYF. This chain links TRBV18 with TRBJ2-7, with 8 bases lining up with TRBD1. J was trimmed by 0 bases and V by 0 bases; bases with no gene match: 4. There are 16 residues in the CDR3. CDR1 and CDR2 (germline): KGHSH, LQKENI. Full variable domain (rest looked up from reference TRBV18 and TRBJ2-7): NAGVMQNPRHLVRRRGQEARLRCSPMKGHSHVYWYRQLPEEGLKFMVYLQKENIIDESGMPKERFSAEFPKEGPSILRIQQVVRGDSAAYFCASSPPTGQGSYEQYFGPGTRLTVT.

The V gene is TRBV5-4, the J gene TRBJ1-2, with 7 bases fitting TRBD1. This CDR3 contains 13 residues. CDR1 is SGHNT and CDR2 is YYREEE in the germline V gene (reference sequence). V was pared by 6 bases and J by 6 bases, with 8 bases of the junction left unmatched. As DNA, the CDR3 is TGTGCCAGCACGACAGGGAGTTTTGATGGCTACACCTTC. It encodes CASTTGSFDGYTF.

This clonotype has just a few counts. The rearrangement joins TRBV15 to TRBJ2-7, with 9 bases fitting TRBD1. CDR1 LNHNV and CDR2 YYDKDF come from the germline V gene (reference sequence). The CDR3 spans 15 residues. The trim removed 4 bases at V and 2 bases at J, leaving 6 bases unmatched. As DNA, the CDR3 is TGTGCCACCAGCATAGACAGGGGGAGCACCTACGAGCAGTACTTC. It encodes CATSIDRGSTYEQYF.

The genes are TRBV7-9 and TRBJ2-3, with 10 bases lining up with TRBD1. V trimming: 6 bases; J trimming: 9 bases; junction bases outside the gene matches: 9. The CDR3 sequence is 14 residues long. Germline lookup yields CDR1 SEHNR and CDR2 FQNEAQ (reference sequence). The CDR3 DNA reads TGTGCCAGCAGACCGGGACAGGGGACGTCCACGCAGTATTTT. Translated, it gives CASRPGQGTSTQYF.

This clonotype was detected only a few times. This chain uses TRBV6-1 with TRBJ2-3; 7 bases match TRBD2. The CDR3 is made up of 19 amino acids. With 4 bases clipped from V and 0 bases from J, the junction kept 16 bases outside the gene matches. The germline gives CDR1 MNHNS, CDR2 SASEGT. The CDR3 sequence is CASSARPGKGRASTDTQYF. For the CDR3, the DNA is TGTGCCAGCAGTGCGCGACCGGGAAAGGGGAGGGCTAGCACAGATACGCAGTATTTT.